These 13 T cell receptor beta chains share one sample of origin, sequenced in a study of control samples from healthy donors and cancer patients. The assay was immunoSEQ multiplex PCR, and TCRdb's table has in-frame clones only and misses some. Of some 100,000 clones listed, around three quarters are singletons. Sequencing used blood. Source of these receptors: a woman in her twenties or thirties in good health.

This sequence joins TRBV18 and TRBJ2-3, with D possibly matching TRBD1 (5 bases). This CDR3 contains 15 residues. V was clipped by 2 bases and J by 4 bases, with 13 bases between them. Germline V lookup: CDR1 KGHSH, CDR2 LQKENI. This CDR3 reads CASSPVPGYADTQYF. CDR3 coding DNA: TGTGCCAGCTCACCAGTCCCAGGGTATGCAGATACGCAGTATTTT. Variable domain in full (rest from reference TRBV18 and TRBJ2-3): NAGVMQNPRHLVRRRGQEARLRCSPMKGHSHVYWYRQLPEEGLKFMVYLQKENIIDESGMPKERFSAEFPKEGPSILRIQQVVRGDSAAYFCASSPVPGYADTQYFGPGTRLTVL.

The rearrangement uses TRBV6-5 and TRBJ1-4; D might be TRBD1 (5 bases). The V end lost 2 bases, the J end lost 4 bases, and 5 bases lay between the germline ends. This CDR3 contains 13 residues. Germline V gene data show CDR1 as MNHEY and CDR2 as SVGAGI. The CDR3 loop reads CASSYDSNEKLFF. The CDR3 DNA is TGTGCCAGCAGTTACGACAGTAATGAAAAACTGTTTTTT.

The chain's CDR3 is CASTTSRRINSPLHF. In DNA form, the CDR3 reads TGTGCCAGCACCACAAGTCGACGAATCAATTCACCCCTCCACTTT. The rearrangement joins TRBV6-7 to TRBJ1-6; unclear D gene. TRBV6-7 is noted as an ORF with a role that remains uncertain. The length of the CDR3 is 15 residues. V was clipped by 7 bases and J by 7 bases, with 17 bases between them.

The rearrangement uses TRBV5-8 and TRBJ2-7; TRBD1 or TRBD2 may be the D gene (5 bases each). Trimming removed 4 bases from V and 5 bases from J, with 19 bases in between. Looked up from germline, CDR1 is SGHTS and CDR2 is YDEGEE. This CDR3 has 15 residues. Here the CDR3 DNA reads TGTGCCAGCAGCAGGGGAGTCTCCCAACCCCACGAGCAGTACTTC. It translates to CASSRGVSQPHEQYF.

For this clone: The same CDR3 arises from other DNA sequences in this sample as well. The chain links TRBV6-5 to TRBJ2-2, with TRBD2 matching 11 bases. CDR1 MNHEY and CDR2 SVGAGI come from the germline V gene. J was trimmed by 5 bases and V by 5 bases; bases with no gene match: 4. This CDR3 is 15 amino acids long. The CDR3 region is CASSKTSGGTGELFF. CDR3 DNA: TGTGCCAGCAGTAAAACTAGCGGGGGAACCGGGGAGCTGTTTTTT.

The chain links TRBV6-6 to TRBJ2-7; tentatively, D is TRBD1 or TRBD2 (6 bases each). CDR1 and CDR2 from the germline V gene are MNHNY and SVGAGI (reference sequence). The V end was cut by 5 bases, the J end by 3 bases, with 17 bases between. The CDR3 extends over 15 amino acids. CDR3 protein: CASSDWDWGHYEQYF. The CDR3, as DNA: TGTGCCAGCAGTGATTGGGACTGGGGGCACTACGAGCAGTACTTC.

The chain links TRBV4-3 to TRBJ2-7; D uncertain. V gave up 0 bases and J gave up 6 bases, with 15 bases separating them. Germline CDR1 reads LGHNA; CDR2 reads YSLEER. This CDR3 spans 15 amino acids. The CDR3 sequence: CASSQDVWGWAEQYF. The CDR3 nucleotides are TGCGCCAGCAGCCAAGATGTGTGGGGATGGGCCGAGCAGTACTTC.

This clone was picked up one time. The chain employs TRBV6-2 or TRBV6-3 and TRBJ1-2, with 8 bases fitting TRBD1. With V trimmed by 5 bases and J by 6 bases, 5 bases remained unmatched. The CDR3 covers 13 residues. CDR1 is MNHEY, CDR2 SVGEGT, per germline. The DNA for the CDR3 is TGTGCCAGCAGTCATCAGGGGGCGCATGGCTACACCTTC. Its translation is CASSHQGAHGYTF.

This clone was counted between two and nine times. The chain combines TRBV3-1 (or the pseudogene TRBV3-2) with TRBJ1-1, with D unresolved. There are 11 residues in the CDR3. V was cut by 4 bases and J by 5 bases, with 5 bases left in between. From germline, CDR1 is LGHDT and CDR2 YNNKEL (reference sequence). CDR3 DNA sequence: TGTGCCAGCAGCCGACGGACTGAAGCTTTCTTT. It translates to CASSRRTEAFF.

This chain links TRBV29-1 with TRBJ1-1; 8 bases agree with TRBD1. Germline V gene sequence: CDR1 SQVTM, CDR2 ANQGSEA. V lost 3 bases, J lost 8 bases, and 2 bases stayed unmatched. CDR3 length: 11 residues. The CDR3 DNA follows: TGCAGCGTTGACCGGGACAGGGAAGCTTTCTTT. It codes for CSVDRDREAFF.

CDR3 amino acids: CASSRTSEYNEQFF. The DNA for the CDR3 is TGTGCCAGCAGCAGGACTAGCGAGTACAATGAGCAGTTCTTC. The chain is built from TRBV6-4 and TRBJ2-1, with 9 bases aligning to TRBD2. The CDR3 totals 14 residues. Germline CDR1 reads MRHNA; CDR2 reads SNTAGT. V trimming: 6 bases; J trimming: 4 bases; junction bases outside the gene matches: 4.

V is TRBV5-1 and J is TRBJ2-2, with D possibly being TRBD1 (5 bases). The germline V gene encodes CDR1 SGHRS and CDR2 YFSETQ. This CDR3 has 14 residues. With 0 bases removed from V and 6 bases from J, the gap between germline ends came to 9 bases. The CDR3 reads CASSLGQGPGELFF. The CDR3 nucleotides read TGCGCCAGCAGCTTGGGTCAGGGCCCCGGGGAGCTGTTTTTT.

The chain combines TRBV7-2 with TRBJ2-7, with D perhaps given as TRBD1 or TRBD2 (5 bases each). The CDR3 loop spans 14 amino acids. The ends were cut back, 5 bases at V and 3 bases at J, with 14 bases in the middle. Germline assignment: CDR1 SGHTA and CDR2 FQGNSA. CDR3 nucleotides: TGTGCCAGCAGCGCCCAGGGTGGAGGCTACGAGCAGTACTTC. Its protein is CASSAQGGGYEQYF.